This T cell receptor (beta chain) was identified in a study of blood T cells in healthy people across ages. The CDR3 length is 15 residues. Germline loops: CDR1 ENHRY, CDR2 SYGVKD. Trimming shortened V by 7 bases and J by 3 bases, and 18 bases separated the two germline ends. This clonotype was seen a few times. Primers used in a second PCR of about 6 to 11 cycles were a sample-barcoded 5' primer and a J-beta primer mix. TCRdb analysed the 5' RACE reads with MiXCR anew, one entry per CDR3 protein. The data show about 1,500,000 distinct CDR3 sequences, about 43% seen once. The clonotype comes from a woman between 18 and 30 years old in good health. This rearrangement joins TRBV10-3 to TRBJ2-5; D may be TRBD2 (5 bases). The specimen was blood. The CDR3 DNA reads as TGTGCCATCACAAACCCGAGGGCGGTTAAAGAGACCCAGTACTTC. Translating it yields CAITNPRAVKETQYF.